The 11 T cell receptor beta chains given below trace back to one sample, sequenced in a study of blood T cell repertoires in COVID-19. TCRdb's copy holds only in-frame clones and misses some; the assay was immunoSEQ multiplex PCR. The table lists some 100,000 clones, roughly 88% of them singletons. The source material was peripheral blood. These receptors were obtained from a woman aged 60-75 years with acute or convalescent COVID-19.

This chain uses TRBV12-3 or TRBV12-4 with TRBJ2-5; D is possibly TRBD1 (6 bases). The CDR3 sequence is 13 residues long. V was trimmed by 8 bases and J by 0 bases, leaving 10 bases between them. The CDR3 is CASLQGDQETQYF. CDR3 DNA: TGTGCCAGCCTACAGGGTGACCAAGAGACCCAGTACTTC.

The chain employs TRBV5-1 and TRBJ2-7; D ambiguous. V lost 4 bases and J 2 bases, leaving 7 bases between the germline ends. From germline, CDR1 is SGHRS and CDR2 YFSETQ. The CDR3 totals 12 residues. The CDR3: CASSGAAYEQYV. As DNA, the CDR3 is TGCGCCAGCAGCGGAGCCGCCTACGAGCAGTACGTC.

This rearrangement joins TRBV6-5 to TRBJ1-4; 10 nucleotides line up with TRBD1. There are 15 residues in the CDR3. V dropped 7 bases and J dropped 6; count of bases not matched to a gene: 8. Germline assignment: CDR1 MNHEY and CDR2 SVGAGI. CDR3 residues: CASIRQGAFDEKLFF. CDR3 coding DNA: TGTGCCAGCATTAGACAGGGGGCATTTGATGAAAAACTGTTTTTT.

This sequence joins TRBV6-6 and TRBJ2-1; TRBD2 agrees at 15 bases. The germline CDR1 and CDR2 sequences are MNHNY and SVGAGI (reference sequence). Germline trimming cut 5 bases from V and 6 bases from J; bases unmatched to any gene: 5. There are 16 residues in the CDR3. CDR3 region: CASSGLAGGPTNEQFF. The CDR3, as DNA: TGTGCCAGCAGTGGACTAGCGGGAGGGCCCACCAATGAGCAGTTCTTC.

The chain joins TRBV13 to TRBJ1-1; D is undetermined. CDR1 and CDR2 (germline): PRHDT, FYEKMQ (reference sequence). CDR3 size: 14 residues. Trimming left V 4 bases short and J 1 base short, with 10 bases between. The CDR3 sequence: CASSSRRENTEAFF. The DNA for the CDR3 is TGTGCCAGCAGCTCACGACGGGAGAACACTGAAGCTTTCTTT.

The chain is built from TRBV2 and TRBJ1-2; 7 nucleotides line up with TRBD1. V was pared by 1 base and J by 6 bases, with 11 bases of the junction left unmatched. Germline V gives CDR1 SNHLY, CDR2 FYNNEI. The CDR3 loop spans 16 amino acids. The CDR3 region has the DNA TGTGCCAGCAGTGAAGATTCGAGGGGGCTTCAGGATGGCTACACCTTC. Translating gives CASSEDSRGLQDGYTF.

The chain employs TRBV6-5 and TRBJ1-2; 9 bases align to TRBD1. J was trimmed by 4 bases and V by 6 bases; bases with no gene match: 9. The CDR3 length is 15 residues. Germline V lookup: CDR1 MNHEY, CDR2 SVGAGI. This CDR3 reads CASSPMTGGSYGYTF. The CDR3 nucleotides are TGTGCCAGCAGCCCAATGACAGGGGGGAGCTATGGCTACACCTTC.

The gene calls are TRBV28 and TRBJ2-7, with 9 bases fitting TRBD1. The CDR3 loop spans 15 amino acids. Germline assignment: CDR1 MDHEN and CDR2 SYDVKM. After removal of 1 base from V and 4 bases from J, the junction contained 5 bases not matched to a gene. As DNA, the CDR3 is TGTGCCAGCAGTTTATACGGGACAGGGCTTTACGAGCAGTACTTC. This encodes CASSLYGTGLYEQYF.

This clone is a singleton in its sample. The gene calls are TRBV19 and TRBJ1-4; no firm D call. Per germline, CDR1 LNHDA and CDR2 SQIVND (reference sequence). The CDR3 has 12 residues. Trimming took 7 bases from V and 6 from J, leaving 9 bases between them. CDR3 in amino acids: CASNSVDEKLFF. As DNA, the CDR3 is TGTGCCAGTAACTCGGTAGATGAAAAACTGTTTTTT.

The V gene is TRBV5-1, the J gene TRBJ2-7; 11 nucleotides match TRBD2. CDR1 is SGHRS, CDR2 YFSETQ, per germline. The CDR3 has 15 amino acids. J gave up 6 bases and V 0 bases, and 5 bases lay outside the gene matches. The CDR3 nucleotides are TGCGCCAGCAGCTTGGCCGCTCTAGCGGGAGGCGAGCAGTACTTC. Its protein product is CASSLAALAGGEQYF.

The chain joins TRBV11-2 to TRBJ1-1; 9 bases align to TRBD1. CDR3 length: 15 residues. With 5 bases clipped from V and 6 bases from J, the junction kept 10 bases outside the gene matches. Germline CDR1 SGHAT, CDR2 FQNNGV. CDR3 nucleotide sequence: TGTGCCAGCAGCAAAGCGACAGGGGGGATGTCTGAAGCTTTCTTT. Amino acid sequence: CASSKATGGMSEAFF.